This entry describes one T cell receptor (beta chain). The antigen remains unidentified. This sample was taken from a study of T cell responses to AZD1222 COVID-19 vaccine. Second doses were pooled across both intervals (about 4 or about 12 weeks). Study-wide results and caveats: Donors skewed white British and female; clonal diversity was possibly underestimated. At study baseline, merely six AZD1222 recipients were seropositive. Samples come after the peak T cell response, not at day 14.

The CDR3 has 12 amino acids. The ends were cut back, 0 bases at V and 7 bases at J, with 10 bases in the middle. Germline values: CDR1 GTSNPN, CDR2 SVGIG (reference sequence). Sequencing was performed with immunoSEQ multiplex PCR; in TCRdb, only in-frame clones are kept and a portion is missing. The table includes nearly 110,000 clones, roughly 85% detected once. The source material was peripheral blood, sampled 28 days after the second AZD1222 dose. This receptor was obtained from an adult who received the AZD1222 COVID-19 vaccine. The V gene is TRBV30, the J gene TRBJ2-7, with D perhaps TRBD1 (5 bases). CDR3 sequence (DNA): TGTGCCTGGAGTGTACAGGTTGAGGAGCAGTACTTC. Amino acid sequence: CAWSVQVEEQYF.